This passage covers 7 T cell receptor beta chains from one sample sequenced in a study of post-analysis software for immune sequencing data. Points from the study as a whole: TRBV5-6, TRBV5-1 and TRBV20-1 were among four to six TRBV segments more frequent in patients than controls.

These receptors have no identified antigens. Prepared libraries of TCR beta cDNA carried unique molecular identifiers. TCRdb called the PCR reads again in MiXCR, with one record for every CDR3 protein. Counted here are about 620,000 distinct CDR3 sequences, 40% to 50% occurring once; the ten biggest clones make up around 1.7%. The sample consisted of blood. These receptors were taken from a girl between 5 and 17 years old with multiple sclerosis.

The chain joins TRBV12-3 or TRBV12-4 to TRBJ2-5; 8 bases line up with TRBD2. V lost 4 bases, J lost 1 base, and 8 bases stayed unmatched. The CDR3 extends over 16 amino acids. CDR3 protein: CASSSPGGAIQETQYF. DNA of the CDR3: TGTGCCAGCAGTTCCCCGGGAGGGGCCATCCAAGAGACCCAGTACTTC.

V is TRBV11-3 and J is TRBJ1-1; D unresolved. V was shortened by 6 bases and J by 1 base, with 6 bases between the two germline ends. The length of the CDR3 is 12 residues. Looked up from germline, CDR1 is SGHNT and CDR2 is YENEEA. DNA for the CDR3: TGTGCCAGCAGTTATTCGAACACTGAAGCTTTCTTT. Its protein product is CASSYSNTEAFF.

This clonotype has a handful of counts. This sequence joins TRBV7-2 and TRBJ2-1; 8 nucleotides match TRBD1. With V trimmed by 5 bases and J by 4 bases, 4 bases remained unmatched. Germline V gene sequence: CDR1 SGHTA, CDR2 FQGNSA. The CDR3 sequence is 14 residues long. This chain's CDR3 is CASSHRQGYNEQFF. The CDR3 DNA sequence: TGTGCCAGCAGCCATCGACAGGGGTACAATGAGCAGTTCTTC. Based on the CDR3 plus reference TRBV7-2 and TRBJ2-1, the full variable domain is GAGVSQSPSNKVTEKGKDVELRCDPISGHTALYWYRQSLGQGLEFLIYFQGNSAPDKSGLPSDRFSAERTGGSVSTLTIQRTQQEDSAVYLCASSHRQGYNEQFFGPGTRLTVL.

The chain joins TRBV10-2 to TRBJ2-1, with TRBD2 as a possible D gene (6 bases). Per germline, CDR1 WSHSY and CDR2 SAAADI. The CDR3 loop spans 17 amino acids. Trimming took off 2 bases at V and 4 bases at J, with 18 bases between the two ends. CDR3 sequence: CASSETSYLALYNEQFF. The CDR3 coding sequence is TGCGCCAGCAGTGAGACTAGCTACCTAGCCCTTTACAATGAGCAGTTCTTC.

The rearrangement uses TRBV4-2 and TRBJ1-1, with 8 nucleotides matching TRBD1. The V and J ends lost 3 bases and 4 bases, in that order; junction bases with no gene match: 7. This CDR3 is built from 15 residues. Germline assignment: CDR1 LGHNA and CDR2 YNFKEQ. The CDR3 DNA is TGTGCCAGCAGCCAGACGGGACAGGTGGGCACTGAAGCTTTCTTT. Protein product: CASSQTGQVGTEAFF.

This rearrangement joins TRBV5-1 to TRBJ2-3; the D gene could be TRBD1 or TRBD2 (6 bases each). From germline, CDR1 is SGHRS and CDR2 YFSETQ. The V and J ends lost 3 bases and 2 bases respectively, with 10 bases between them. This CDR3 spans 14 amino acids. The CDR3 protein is CASSCAGHTDTQYF. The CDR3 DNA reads TGCGCCAGCAGCTGCGCGGGACACACAGATACGCAGTATTTT.

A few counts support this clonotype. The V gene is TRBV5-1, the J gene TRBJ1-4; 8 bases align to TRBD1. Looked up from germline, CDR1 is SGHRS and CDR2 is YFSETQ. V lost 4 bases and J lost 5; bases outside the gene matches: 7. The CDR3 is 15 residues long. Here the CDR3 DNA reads TGCGCCAGCAGCCCCACAGGGGGGAACAATGAAAAACTGTTTTTT. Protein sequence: CASSPTGGNNEKLFF.